The 29 T cell receptor beta chains below all came from one sample that was sequenced in a study of T cells in Graves' hyperthyroidism and ophthalmopathy. RNA transcripts gave rise to amplified TCR beta CDR3 regions. TCR CDR3 regions were first amplified by RT-PCR with HTBI primers. A single record per CDR3 protein comes from TCRdb applying MiXCR to the multiplex PCR reads. Of 450,000 to 500,000 distinct CDR3 sequences listed, roughly 22% are singletons. The sample consisted of blood. These receptors were obtained from a woman in her seventies with Graves' ophthalmopathy.

At least ten counts were recorded for this clonotype. The rearrangement uses TRBV28 and TRBJ2-7, with unresolved D. From germline, CDR1 is MDHEN and CDR2 SYDVKM. This CDR3 has 14 amino acids. Trimming shortened V by 2 bases and J by 5 bases, and 13 bases separated the two germline ends. The DNA for the CDR3 is TGTGCCAGCAGTTTAAACAACCCTGACGACGAGCAGTACTTC. Protein sequence: CASSLNNPDDEQYF.

The sample holds a few counts of this clonotype. This CDR3 is CASSATGTSGRQYF. The CDR3 DNA reads TGTGCCAGCAGCGCAACCGGGACTAGCGGAAGACAGTACTTC. The chain links TRBV11-2 to TRBJ2-5, with TRBD2 identical over 11 bases. The CDR3 runs 14 residues. CDR1 is SGHAT, CDR2 FQNNGV, per germline. Trimming cost V 5 bases and J 11 bases; bases outside gene matches: 10. The whole variable domain, filled in from reference TRBV11-2 and TRBJ2-5, reads EAGVAQSPRYKIIEKRQSVAFWCNPISGHATLYWYQQILGQGPKLLIQFQNNGVVDDSQLPKDRFSAERLKGVDSTLKIQPAKLEDSAVYLCASSATGTSGRQYFGPGTRLLVL.

This clonotype was counted ten times or more. This sequence joins TRBV30 and TRBJ1-2; no definite D call. V was shortened by 4 bases and J by 4 bases, with 13 bases between the two germline ends. The length of the CDR3 is 13 residues. The germline V gene encodes CDR1 GTSNPN and CDR2 SVGIG (reference sequence). The CDR3 nucleotides are TGTGCCTGGATACACCCCCGATCCTATGGCTACACCTTC. Protein sequence: CAWIHPRSYGYTF.

Comments on this clonotype: This sequence may be a read error, since a much larger clone differs from it by one base. V and J are TRBV12-3 or TRBV12-4 and TRBJ1-1, with TRBD1 matching 8 bases. This CDR3 is 13 amino acids long. V lost 5 bases and J lost 6; bases outside the gene matches: 5. The CDR3 is CASSHSTGAEAFF. The CDR3 DNA reads as TGTGCCAGCAGTCACTCGACAGGGGCTGAAGCTTTCTTT.

The V gene is TRBV5-1, the J gene TRBJ1-1, with 8 nucleotides matching TRBD1. Germline V gene sequence: CDR1 SGHRS, CDR2 YFSETQ. The J segment lost 4 bases and the V segment lost 0 bases, leaving 5 bases of the junction unmatched. The CDR3 has 15 residues. The CDR3 loop reads CASSLAGGASTEAFF. In nucleotides, the CDR3 is TGCGCCAGCAGCTTGGCAGGGGGCGCGAGCACTGAAGCTTTCTTT.

This clonotype was seen at least ten times. The V gene is TRBV19, the J gene TRBJ1-5; the match to TRBD1 covers 12 bases. V dropped 3 bases and J dropped 4; count of bases not matched to a gene: 7. The germline gives CDR1 LNHDA, CDR2 SQIVND (reference sequence). CDR3 length equals 17 residues. Here the CDR3 DNA reads TGTGCCAGTAGTATGGGGACAGGGGGCGGAAAGAATCAGCCCCAGCATTTT. Amino acid sequence: CASSMGTGGGKNQPQHF.

This clonotype was counted between two and nine times. The chain couples TRBV5-1 to TRBJ1-2; D may be TRBD1 (5 bases). V lost 4 bases, J lost 8 bases, and 18 bases lay in between. The CDR3 is 14 residues long. CDR1 is SGHRS and CDR2 is YFSETQ in the germline V gene. The CDR3 coding sequence is TGCGCCAGCAGCGCCAGGGATACAACTGGAGGCTACACCTTC. Translation gives CASSARDTTGGYTF.

The chain recombines TRBV20-1 with TRBJ2-1; D might be TRBD1 or TRBD2, each matching 5 bases. The CDR3 is 15 residues long. Trimming took 5 bases from V and 0 from J, leaving 14 bases between them. Germline V lookup: CDR1 DFQATT, CDR2 SNEGSKA (reference sequence). For the CDR3, the DNA is TGCAGTGCTGTCCCTTTGAGGGGCTCCTACAATGAGCAGTTCTTC. Translating it yields CSAVPLRGSYNEQFF.

Comment on this clonotype: One junction end disagrees with the germline gene, perhaps due to a read error. This chain uses TRBV6-2 or TRBV6-3 with TRBJ1-1, with TRBD1 as a possible D gene (5 bases). This CDR3 has 17 amino acids. In germline, CDR1 is MNHEY, CDR2 SVGEGT. Here the CDR3 reads CASSPRASGVSYTEALF. CDR3 DNA: TGTGCCAGCAGCCCTCGGGCCTCGGGGGTTTCGTACACTGAAGCTCTCTTT.

The chain is built from TRBV6-1 and TRBJ1-2; 9 positions agree with TRBD1. Germline values: CDR1 MNHNS, CDR2 SASEGT. Trimming took 6 bases from V and 5 from J; bases not matched to a gene: 7. This CDR3 region has 14 residues. The CDR3 spells CASSHGQGIYGYTF. CDR3 DNA sequence: TGTGCCAGCAGCCACGGACAGGGGATATATGGCTACACCTTC.

This chain links TRBV2 with TRBJ2-6; 8 bases align to TRBD1. The CDR3 loop spans 17 amino acids. After removal of 2 bases from V and 0 bases from J, the junction contained 3 bases not matched to a gene. Germline values: CDR1 SNHLY, CDR2 FYNNEI. In DNA form, the CDR3 reads TGTGCCAGCAGTGAACAGGGGGCTAGCTCTGGGGCCAACGTCCTGACTTTC. Translated, it gives CASSEQGASSGANVLTF.

The V call is TRBV7-2, the J call TRBJ2-6, with a possible D match to TRBD2 (7 bases). The V end lost 5 bases, the J end lost 4 bases, and 30 bases lay between the germline ends. The germline CDR1 and CDR2 sequences are SGHTA and FQGNSA. The CDR3 length is 21 residues. This CDR3 is CASSHPMGGGGWTPGANVLTF. In nucleotides, the CDR3 is TGTGCCAGCAGCCATCCCATGGGGGGGGGCGGATGGACCCCGGGGGCCAACGTCCTGACTTTC. The variable domain in full, completed from reference TRBV7-2 and TRBJ2-6, reads GAGVSQSPSNKVTEKGKDVELRCDPISGHTALYWYRQSLGQGLEFLIYFQGNSAPDKSGLPSDRFSAERTGGSVSTLTIQRTQQEDSAVYLCASSHPMGGGGWTPGANVLTFGAGSRLTVL.

This clonotype was picked up many times. The J gene is TRBJ1-5, the V gene TRBV5-1; TRBD1 might be the D (5 bases). Germline loops: CDR1 SGHRS, CDR2 YFSETQ. The CDR3 has 14 amino acids. The V and J ends lost 4 bases and 1 base respectively, with 9 bases between them. The CDR3 sequence: CASSRDGSNQPQHF. CDR3 nucleotides: TGCGCCAGCAGCCGGGACGGAAGCAATCAGCCCCAGCATTTT.

The V gene is TRBV5-1, the J gene TRBJ2-2; tentatively, D is TRBD2 (6 bases). Germline values: CDR1 SGHRS, CDR2 YFSETQ. This CDR3 comprises 15 residues. With 3 bases removed from V and 3 bases from J, the gap between germline ends came to 12 bases. The CDR3: CASSSPGTYTGELFF. The CDR3 DNA sequence: TGCGCCAGCAGCTCCCCCGGGACTTACACCGGGGAGCTGTTTTTT.

There are a few counts of this clonotype. The genes are TRBV3-1 and TRBJ1-2; TRBD1 is a possible D gene (5 bases). V lost 4 bases and J 4 bases, leaving 10 bases between the germline ends. Germline assignment: CDR1 LGHDT and CDR2 YNNKEL (reference sequence). There are 13 residues in the CDR3. The CDR3 DNA sequence: TGTGCCAGCAGCCCCAGGGAAGCCTATGGCTACACCTTC. As protein: CASSPREAYGYTF.

This clonotype occurred many times. The V call is TRBV29-1, the J call TRBJ2-5, with D hard to call. This CDR3 is built from 11 residues. Per germline, CDR1 SQVTM and CDR2 ANQGSEA. Trimming took off 5 bases at V and 4 bases at J, with 8 bases between the two ends. CDR3 amino acids: CSVSGLETQYF. Here the CDR3 DNA reads TGCAGCGTTTCCGGGTTAGAGACCCAGTACTTC.

This clonotype has just a few counts. V gene TRBV24-1 combines with J gene TRBJ2-5, with D perhaps being TRBD1 or TRBD2 (5 bases each). V dropped 6 bases and J dropped 4 bases, with 11 bases sitting between them. Germline lookup yields CDR1 KGHDR and CDR2 SFDVKD. The CDR3 is 13 residues long. This CDR3 reads CATSSEGIETQYF. The CDR3 DNA reads as TGTGCCACCAGTTCCGAGGGGATAGAGACCCAGTACTTC.

This clonotype was seen a few times. J is TRBJ1-2 and V is TRBV29-1; D unresolved. V was cut by 6 bases and J by 1 base, with 6 bases left in between. The CDR3 has 11 amino acids. CDR1 SQVTM and CDR2 ANQGSEA come from the germline V gene. Here the CDR3 reads CSVYSNYGYTF. Written as DNA, the CDR3 is TGCAGCGTCTACAGTAACTATGGCTACACCTTC.

This clonotype occurred a few times. The chain links TRBV5-7 to TRBJ2-1; no clear D. TRBV5-7 is known as an ORF, though its function is uncertain. The CDR3 contains 19 residues. Trimming stripped 2 bases from V and 8 bases from J, with 29 bases between. The CDR3 region is CASSFNPQANTLDPDEQFF. In DNA, the CDR3 is TGTGCCAGCAGCTTCAATCCCCAGGCGAATACATTAGATCCCGATGAGCAGTTCTTC.

The chain links TRBV28 to TRBJ2-1; D is undetermined. Germline V gives CDR1 MDHEN, CDR2 SYDVKM. Between the trimmed V and J ends, which lost 7 bases and 6 bases, there was a span of 13 bases. The CDR3 is 13 amino acids. For the CDR3, the DNA is TGTGCCAGCACCCGCCCGGTTTTCAATGAGCAGTTCTTC. Its translation is CASTRPVFNEQFF.

Ten or more counts support this clonotype. J is TRBJ2-2 and V is TRBV24-1; a weak D match, TRBD2 (6 bases). CDR1 is KGHDR and CDR2 is SFDVKD in the germline V gene. Trimming stripped 4 bases from V and 2 bases from J, with 10 bases between. The CDR3 covers 15 residues. This CDR3 reads CATSDTSFNTGELFF. In nucleotides, the CDR3 is TGTGCCACCAGTGACACTAGCTTTAACACCGGGGAGCTGTTTTTT.

This clonotype has more than one count but fewer than ten. The chain couples TRBV28 to TRBJ1-1; D gene uncertain. The CDR3 runs 13 residues. V was clipped by 6 bases and J by 8 bases, with 16 bases between them. Germline V CDR1 and CDR2: MDHEN, SYDVKM. The CDR3 loop is CASRVGGGFEAFF. The CDR3 bases are TGTGCCAGCAGGGTCGGAGGTGGCTTCGAAGCTTTCTTT.

About this clonotype itself: Being one base from a much bigger clone, this may be a read error. This chain joins TRBV6-9 and TRBJ2-5; D is possibly TRBD1 or TRBD2 (6 bases each). The ends were cut back, 2 bases at V and 4 bases at J, with 17 bases in the middle. The CDR3 runs 16 residues. Per the germline V gene, CDR1 is MNHGY and CDR2 is SVAAGI. This chain's CDR3 is CASSYSSSGGGETQYF. The CDR3 region has the DNA TGTGCCAGCAGTTATAGTAGCAGTGGAGGGGGAGAGACCCAGTACTTC.

The rearrangement joins TRBV20-1 to TRBJ2-3; 7 bases match TRBD1. CDR3 length equals 14 residues. Germline CDR1 DFQATT, CDR2 SNEGSKA (reference sequence). Trimming cost V 3 bases and J 1 base; bases outside gene matches: 4. Here the CDR3 reads CSASFGQGTDTQYF. In DNA, the CDR3 is TGCAGTGCTAGTTTCGGACAGGGCACAGATACGCAGTATTTT.

The V gene is TRBV6-5, the J gene TRBJ1-1; 7 bases align to TRBD1. From germline, CDR1 is MNHEY and CDR2 SVGAGI. CDR3 size: 16 residues. The ends lost 2 bases at V and 2 bases at J; junction bases unmatched: 8. The CDR3, as DNA: TGTGCCAGCAGTTACGCCCTGGGACAGCTAAACACTGAAGCTTTCTTT. It translates to CASSYALGQLNTEAFF.

This clonotype was observed at least ten times. This chain links TRBV6-1 with TRBJ1-5; 7 bases agree with TRBD1. After removal of 5 bases from V and 6 bases from J, the junction contained 7 bases not matched to a gene. Germline values: CDR1 MNHNS, CDR2 SASEGT. CDR3 length: 14 residues. The CDR3 region has the DNA TGTGCCAGCAGTAATACAGGGGTCGTTCAGCCCCAGCATTTT. Amino acids: CASSNTGVVQPQHF.

At least ten counts were recorded for this clonotype. V and J are TRBV20-1 and TRBJ2-3; weak D call: TRBD2 (5 bases). This CDR3 comprises 13 residues. V was shortened by 3 bases and J by 0 bases, with 7 bases between the two germline ends. Germline assignment: CDR1 DFQATT and CDR2 SNEGSKA (reference sequence). CDR3 residues: CSASGISTDTQYF. As DNA, the CDR3 is TGCAGTGCTAGCGGGATTAGCACAGATACGCAGTATTTT.

This clonotype was counted many times. V gene TRBV3-1 combines with J gene TRBJ1-1, with 10 bases matching TRBD1. This CDR3 is 15 amino acids long. The V segment lost 4 bases and the J segment 5 bases; nucleotides outside the gene matches: 7. Germline lookup yields CDR1 LGHDT and CDR2 YNNKEL (reference sequence). As DNA, the CDR3 is TGTGCCAGCAGCCGAGGGACAGGGGTACGGACTGAAGCTTTCTTT. Amino acid sequence: CASSRGTGVRTEAFF.

This clonotype was found a few times. Germline is not matched at one junction end, which may reflect a read error. This sequence joins TRBV7-9 and TRBJ1-1; D not certain. The germline gives CDR1 SEHNR, CDR2 FQNEAQ (reference sequence). The CDR3 runs to 9 residues. The CDR3 DNA is TGCTTTTCGGGCACTGAAGCTTTCTTT. Protein: CFSGTEAFF.